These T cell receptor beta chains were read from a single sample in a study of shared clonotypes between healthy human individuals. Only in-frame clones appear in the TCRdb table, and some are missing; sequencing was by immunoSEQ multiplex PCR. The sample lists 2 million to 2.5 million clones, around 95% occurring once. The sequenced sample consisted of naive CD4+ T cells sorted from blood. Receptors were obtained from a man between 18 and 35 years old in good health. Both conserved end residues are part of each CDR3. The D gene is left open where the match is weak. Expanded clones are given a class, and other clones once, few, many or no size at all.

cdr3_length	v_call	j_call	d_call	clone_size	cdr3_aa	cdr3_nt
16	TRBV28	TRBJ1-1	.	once	CASSFEGLFMNTEAFF	TGTGCCAGCAGTTTCGAGGGTCTCTTCATGAACACTGAAGCTTTCTTT
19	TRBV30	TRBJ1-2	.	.	CACSGRRTEGSYANYGYTF	TGTGCCTGCTCCGGTAGGAGGACCGAGGGTTCCTACGCTAACTATGGCTACACCTTC
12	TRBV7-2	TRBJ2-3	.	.	CASSLGLYTQYF	TGTGCCAGCAGCCTGGGACTTTATACGCAGTATTTT
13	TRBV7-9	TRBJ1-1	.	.	CASSPDSASEAFF	TGTGCCAGCAGCCCGGACAGTGCTAGTGAAGCTTTCTTT
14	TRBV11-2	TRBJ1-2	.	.	CASSPGEQFYGYTF	TGTGCCAGCAGCCCGGGGGAACAGTTCTATGGCTACACCTTC
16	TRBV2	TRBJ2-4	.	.	CASSEGAGLAKNIQYF	TGTGCCAGCAGTGAAGGGGCAGGTCTAGCCAAAAACATTCAGTACTTC
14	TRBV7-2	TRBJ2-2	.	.	CASSLGVLTGELFF	TGTGCCAGCAGCTTAGGGGTACTCACCGGGGAGCTGTTTTTT
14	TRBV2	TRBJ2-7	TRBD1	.	CASRIQGVLDEQYF	TGTGCCAGCAGGATACAGGGGGTTTTGGACGAGCAGTACTTC
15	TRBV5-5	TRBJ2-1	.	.	CASSRRGDSYNEQFF	TGTGCCAGCAGCCGGAGGGGGGACTCCTACAATGAGCAGTTCTTC
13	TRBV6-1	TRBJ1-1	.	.	CASRFRLNTEAFF	TGTGCCAGCAGGTTCCGACTGAACACTGAAGCTTTCTTT
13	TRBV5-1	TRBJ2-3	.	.	CASRTVGTDTQYF	TGCGCCAGCAGGACTGTCGGCACAGATACGCAGTATTTT
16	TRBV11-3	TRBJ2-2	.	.	CASSQRGTKNTGELFF	TGTGCCAGCAGCCAGAGGGGGACAAAGAACACCGGGGAGCTGTTTTTT
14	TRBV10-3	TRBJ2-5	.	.	CAISERIAEETQYF	TGTGCCATCAGTGAGAGGATAGCGGAAGAGACCCAGTACTTC
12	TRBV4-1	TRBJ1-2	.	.	CASSQELQGYTF	TGCGCCAGCAGCCAAGAACTCCAAGGCTACACCTTC
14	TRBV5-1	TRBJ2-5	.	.	CASSQGTGGETQYF	TGCGCCAGCAGCCAAGGGACTGGGGGGGAGACCCAGTACTTC
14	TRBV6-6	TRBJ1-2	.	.	CASSTRAGNYGYTF	TGTGCCAGCAGTACCCGAGCCGGAAACTATGGCTACACCTTC
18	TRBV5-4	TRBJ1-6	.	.	CASSSPGAGTLYNSPLHF	TGTGCCAGCAGCTCCCCCGGGGCCGGAACCCTCTATAATTCACCCCTCCACTTT
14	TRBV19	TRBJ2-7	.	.	CASSGSTGSYEQYF	TGTGCCAGTAGTGGCTCGACAGGCTCCTACGAGCAGTACTTC
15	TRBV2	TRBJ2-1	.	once	CASSEWQGSYNEQFF	TGTGCCAGCAGTGAGTGGCAAGGGTCCTACAATGAGCAGTTCTTC
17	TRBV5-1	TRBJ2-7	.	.	CASSYIGARVSSYEQYF	TGCGCCAGCAGCTATATAGGGGCCAGGGTAAGCTCCTACGAGCAGTACTTC
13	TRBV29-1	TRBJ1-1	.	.	CSAGGSWGTEAFF	TGCAGCGCCGGAGGATCCTGGGGCACTGAAGCTTTCTTT
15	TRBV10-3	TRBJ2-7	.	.	CAISESQTVSYEQYF	TGTGCCATCAGTGAGTCCCAGACGGTCTCCTACGAGCAGTACTTC
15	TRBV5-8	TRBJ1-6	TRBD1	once	CASSLSDRGNSPLHF	TGTGCCAGCAGCTTATCTGACAGGGGTAATTCACCCCTCCACTTT
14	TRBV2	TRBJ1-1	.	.	CASRNRAMNTEAFF	TGTGCCAGCAGGAACAGGGCGATGAACACTGAAGCTTTCTTT
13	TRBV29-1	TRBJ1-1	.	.	CSVESRMNTEAFF	TGCAGCGTTGAAAGCCGGATGAACACTGAAGCTTTCTTT
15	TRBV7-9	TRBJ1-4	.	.	CASSSGPTTNEKLFF	TGTGCCAGCAGCTCGGGACCTACAACTAATGAAAAACTGTTTTTT
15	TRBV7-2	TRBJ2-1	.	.	CASSPQGGAYNEQFF	TGTGCCAGCAGCCCCCAGGGCGGAGCCTACAATGAGCAGTTCTTC
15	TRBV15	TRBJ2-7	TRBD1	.	CATSRSGQGSYEQYF	TGTGCCACCAGCAGATCGGGACAGGGATCCTACGAGCAGTACTTC